This entry features one T cell receptor (beta chain) sequence. The Seattle patients joined while their infection was active and were tracked longitudinally afterward. In the original analysis: Amplification with reference gene primers provided the estimates of nucleated cell counts. Measured with immunoSEQ multiplex PCR; TCRdb has only the in-frame clones, and not every one. The DNA was the basis for D and trimming; V, J and clone size are from that table. The table lists fewer than 300,000 clones, approximately 89% of them singletons. This entry comes from a study of blood T cell repertoires in COVID-19. Study at large: The United States, Italy and Spain supplied acute and convalescent COVID-19 samples. Nucleic acid was either cDNA or gDNA, and it came from T cells, B-cell-depleted T cells, or PBMCs.

With 3 bases clipped from V and 7 bases from J, the junction kept 4 bases outside the gene matches. This CDR3 is 14 amino acids long. Per the germline V gene, CDR1 is DFQATT and CDR2 is SNEGSKA (reference sequence). The gene calls are TRBV20-1 and TRBJ2-2, with TRBD2 matching over 11 bases. Sequencing used peripheral blood. This TCR derives from a woman in her 30s with COVID-19, enrolled during active disease. CDR3 protein: CSASSGRAGGELFF. CDR3 sequence (DNA): TGCAGTGCTAGTAGCGGGAGGGCCGGCGGGGAGCTGTTTTTT.